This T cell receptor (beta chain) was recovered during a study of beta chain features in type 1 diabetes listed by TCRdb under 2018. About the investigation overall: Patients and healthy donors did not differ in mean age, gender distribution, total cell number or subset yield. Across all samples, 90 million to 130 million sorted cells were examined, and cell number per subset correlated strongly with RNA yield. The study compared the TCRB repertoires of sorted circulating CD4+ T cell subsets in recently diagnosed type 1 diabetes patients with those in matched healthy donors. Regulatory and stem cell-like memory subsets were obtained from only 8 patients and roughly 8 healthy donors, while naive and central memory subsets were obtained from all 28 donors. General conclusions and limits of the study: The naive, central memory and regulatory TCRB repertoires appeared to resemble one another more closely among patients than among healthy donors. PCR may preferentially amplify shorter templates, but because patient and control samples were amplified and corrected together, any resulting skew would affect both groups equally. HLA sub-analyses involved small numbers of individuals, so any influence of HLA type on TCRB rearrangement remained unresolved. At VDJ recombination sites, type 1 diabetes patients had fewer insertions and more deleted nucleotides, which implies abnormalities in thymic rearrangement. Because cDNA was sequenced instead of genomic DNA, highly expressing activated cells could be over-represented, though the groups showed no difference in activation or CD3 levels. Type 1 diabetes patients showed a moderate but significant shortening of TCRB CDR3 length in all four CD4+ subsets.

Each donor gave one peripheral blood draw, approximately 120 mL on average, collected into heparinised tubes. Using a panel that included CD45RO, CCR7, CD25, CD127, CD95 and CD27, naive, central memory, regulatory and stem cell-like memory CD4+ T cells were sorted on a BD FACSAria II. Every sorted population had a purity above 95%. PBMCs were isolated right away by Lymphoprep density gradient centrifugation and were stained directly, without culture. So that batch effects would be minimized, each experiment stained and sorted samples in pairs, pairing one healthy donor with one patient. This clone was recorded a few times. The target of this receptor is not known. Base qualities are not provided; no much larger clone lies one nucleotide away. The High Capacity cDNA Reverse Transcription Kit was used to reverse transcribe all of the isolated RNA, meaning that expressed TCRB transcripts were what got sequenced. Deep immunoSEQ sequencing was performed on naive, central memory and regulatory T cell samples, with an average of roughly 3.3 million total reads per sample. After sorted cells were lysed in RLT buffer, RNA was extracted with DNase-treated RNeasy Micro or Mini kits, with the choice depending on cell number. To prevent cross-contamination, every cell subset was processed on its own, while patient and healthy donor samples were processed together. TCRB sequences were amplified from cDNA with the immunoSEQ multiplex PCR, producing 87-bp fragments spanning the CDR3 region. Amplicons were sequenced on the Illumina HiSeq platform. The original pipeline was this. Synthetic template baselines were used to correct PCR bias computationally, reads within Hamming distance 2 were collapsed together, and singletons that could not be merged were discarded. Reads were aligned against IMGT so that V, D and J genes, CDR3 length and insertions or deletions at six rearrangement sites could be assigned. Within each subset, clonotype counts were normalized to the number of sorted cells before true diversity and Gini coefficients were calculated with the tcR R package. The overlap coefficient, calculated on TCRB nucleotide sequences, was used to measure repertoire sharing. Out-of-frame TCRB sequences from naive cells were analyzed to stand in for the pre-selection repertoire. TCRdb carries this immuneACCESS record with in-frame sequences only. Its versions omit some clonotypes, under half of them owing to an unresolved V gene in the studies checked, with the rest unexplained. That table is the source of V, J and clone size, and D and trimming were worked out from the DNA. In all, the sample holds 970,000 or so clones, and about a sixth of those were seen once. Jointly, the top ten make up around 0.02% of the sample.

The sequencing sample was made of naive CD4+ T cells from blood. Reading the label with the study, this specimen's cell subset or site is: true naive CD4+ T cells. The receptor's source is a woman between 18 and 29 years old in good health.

The nucleotide sequence reads TGTGCCAGTAGCAGAGGGGTCGTCAACTACGAGCAGTACTTC. It encodes CASSRGVVNYEQYF. The chain couples TRBV19 to TRBJ2-7, with the D call tentatively TRBD1 or TRBD2, each fitting 5 bases. Reading the germline V gene (reference sequence) gives CDR1 LNHDA and CDR2 SQIVND. The V and J ends are trimmed by 6 bases and 3 bases, leaving 15 bases between them. The CDR3 starts with the cysteine, ends with the phenylalanine, and has 14 residues. The read is trimmed to its CDR3 DNA, 42 bases read in frame from base 1.